These 10 T cell receptor beta chains were sequenced from one sample in a study of T cells after yellow fever vaccination. TCRdb reprocessed the 5' RACE reads with MiXCR, giving one entry per CDR3 protein. The repertoire consists of hundreds of thousands of distinct CDR3 sequences, with roughly 13% occurring once and the leading ten covering 11% to 15%. This material consisted of PBMCs, taken on the day of the yellow fever booster vaccination. All receptors come from a man aged 25 to 40 who received the YFV17D yellow fever vaccine.

This clonotype was observed a few times. This chain connects TRBV6-1 to TRBJ2-1; 10 nucleotides line up with TRBD1. The CDR3 has 15 residues. The germline V gene encodes CDR1 MNHNS and CDR2 SASEGT. V shed 6 bases and J 6 bases; nucleotides not matched to a gene: 8. The CDR3 region is CASSLDRGILNEQFF. For the CDR3, the DNA is TGTGCCAGCAGCCTGGACAGGGGGATACTCAATGAGCAGTTCTTC.

This rearrangement joins TRBV6-2 or TRBV6-3 to TRBJ2-1, with TRBD2 matching 9 bases. The ends lost 2 bases at V and 0 bases at J; junction bases unmatched: 11. This CDR3 has 19 amino acids. CDR1 is MNHEY, CDR2 SVGEGT, per germline. This chain's CDR3 is CASSYLVTSGPSSYNEQFF. The DNA for the CDR3 is TGTGCCAGCAGTTACCTAGTGACTAGCGGACCAAGCTCCTACAATGAGCAGTTCTTC.

The chain has TRBV5-1 and TRBJ1-5; D gene unclear. Germline V gives CDR1 SGHRS, CDR2 YFSETQ. V was pared by 0 bases and J by 4 bases, with 8 bases between. There are 14 residues in the CDR3. The CDR3 loop is CASSLGSPNQPQHF. CDR3 nucleotide sequence: TGCGCCAGCAGCTTGGGGAGCCCGAATCAGCCCCAGCATTTT.

The chain is built from TRBV20-1 and TRBJ2-7; D is perhaps TRBD1 (6 bases). Trimming pared 3 bases from V and 2 bases from J, leaving 14 bases between. Germline values: CDR1 DFQATT, CDR2 SNEGSKA (reference sequence). The CDR3 length is 14 residues. In DNA form, the CDR3 reads TGCAGTGCTAGTCTTTGGGGGCAGGCCTACGAGCAGTACTTC. Translated, it gives CSASLWGQAYEQYF.

The rearrangement uses TRBV2 and TRBJ1-2; 7 bases map to TRBD1. Germline CDR1 is SNHLY and CDR2 is FYNNEI. The V and J ends lost 4 bases and 8 bases, in that order; junction bases with no gene match: 4. There are 12 residues in the CDR3. CDR3 sequence (DNA): TGTGCCAGCAGTGGAGGGGGCGACGGCTACACCTTC. As protein: CASSGGGDGYTF.

This chain links TRBV30 with TRBJ2-7; D is possibly TRBD1 (5 bases). V gave up 4 bases and J gave up 6 bases, with 10 bases separating them. Germline V gene lookup returns CDR1 GTSNPN and CDR2 SVGIG (reference sequence). The CDR3 consists of 11 residues. The CDR3 here is CAWNKGVEQYF. CDR3 bases: TGTGCCTGGAACAAAGGGGTCGAGCAGTACTTC.

The table lists this clonotype with a few counts. The V gene is TRBV10-2, the J gene TRBJ2-5; TRBD1 aligns across 8 bases. Germline values: CDR1 WSHSY, CDR2 SAAADI. CDR3 size: 15 residues. With V trimmed by 4 bases and J by 4 bases, 8 bases remained unmatched. Here the CDR3 reads CASSVTGESGETQYF. Written as DNA, the CDR3 is TGCGCCAGCAGTGTGACAGGGGAGTCGGGAGAGACCCAGTACTTC.

This clonotype was seen a handful of times. The J gene is TRBJ2-5, the V gene TRBV12-3 or TRBV12-4; 9 bases map to TRBD1. V shed 6 bases and J 5 bases; nucleotides not matched to a gene: 10. The CDR3 covers 15 residues. The CDR3 nucleotides are TGTGCCAGCAGCTCAGGACAGGGGATGGGGGAGACCCAGTACTTC. It translates to CASSSGQGMGETQYF.

The chain employs TRBV5-5 and TRBJ2-1; TRBD1 matches 9 bases. The CDR3 covers 13 residues. Germline values: CDR1 SGHKS, CDR2 YYEKEE (reference sequence). The V segment lost 6 bases and the J segment 8 bases; nucleotides outside the gene matches: 6. In DNA form, the CDR3 reads TGTGCCAGCACCAGGACAGGGGCCGATGAGCAGTTCTTC. Encoded protein: CASTRTGADEQFF.

The genes are TRBV6-1 and TRBJ2-5, with D possibly TRBD1 on 5 matching bases. Germline-derived CDR1 and CDR2 are MNHNS and SASEGT. V gave up 5 bases and J gave up 3 bases, with 16 bases separating them. This CDR3 contains 15 residues. The CDR3 coding sequence is TGTGCCAGCAGTAATAGAGACACAGGTGAAGAGACCCAGTACTTC. Protein product: CASSNRDTGEETQYF.